A selection of T cell receptor beta chains follows, all from one sample in a study of blood T cell repertoires in COVID-19. Only in-frame clones appear in the TCRdb table, and some are missing; sequencing was by immunoSEQ multiplex PCR. The sample lists roughly 280,000 clones; 75% to 90% were seen once. The sequencing input was peripheral blood. These receptors were collected from an older woman with acute or convalescent COVID-19. Both conserved end residues are part of each CDR3. A D gene is named only where the DNA matches it firmly. Some rows mark clone size as missing; the rest say once, few, many or name a class of expanded clone.

v_gene	d_gene	j_gene	abundance	len	CDR3nt	CDR3aa
TRBV20-1	.	TRBJ1-2	once	11	TGCAGTGCCCTCCTGGGCTCTGGCTACACCTTC	CSALLGSGYTF
TRBV4-1	.	TRBJ1-5	.	15	TGCGCCAGCAGCCAAGAGGCGGCGGTGAATCAGCCCCAGCATTTT	CASSQEAAVNQPQHF
TRBV2	.	TRBJ1-5	once	15	TGTGCCAGCAGCGAAAACACCAATAGCAATCAGCCCCAGCATTTT	CASSENTNSNQPQHF
TRBV18	.	TRBJ1-6	.	13	TGTGCCAGCTCGGAGCAGAGAGATTCACCCCTCCACTTT	CASSEQRDSPLHF
TRBV7-9	.	TRBJ1-1	.	11	TGTGCCAGCAGCTTACCCCCTGTGGCTTTCTTT	CASSLPPVAFF
TRBV4-2	.	TRBJ2-5	.	16	TGTGCCAGCAGCCAAGAAGGAGGTGAACTGCCAGAGACCCAGTACTTC	CASSQEGGELPETQYF
TRBV6-1	.	TRBJ1-4	.	15	TGTGCCAGCAGTGATGTACCGGGATCGAATGAAAAACTGTTTTTT	CASSDVPGSNEKLFF
TRBV12-5	.	TRBJ2-2	few	13	TGTGCTAGTGGTTTAATGGGGCTCGGGGAGCTGTTTTTT	CASGLMGLGELFF
TRBV3-1/TRBV3-2	TRBD1	TRBJ1-1	.	15	TGTGCCAGCACCCTAAGACAGGGTCTGAACACTGAAGCTTTCTTT	CASTLRQGLNTEAFF
TRBV7-9	.	TRBJ2-6	once	14	TGTGCCAGCAGCTTGCGAGGTGGGGCCAACGTCCTGACTTTC	CASSLRGGANVLTF
TRBV14	TRBD1	TRBJ1-4	.	14	TGTGCCAGCAGCCAGACAGGGGCCGGGGAAAAACTGTTTTTT	CASSQTGAGEKLFF
TRBV7-9	.	TRBJ2-3	.	14	TGTGCCAGCAGCTTTGGACTCGGGATAGATACGCAGTATTTT	CASSFGLGIDTQYF
TRBV6-1	TRBD1	TRBJ1-1	.	17	TGTGCCAGCAGTGCGCACAGGGGGAAGAGAATGAACACTGAAGCTTTCTTT	CASSAHRGKRMNTEAFF
TRBV18	.	TRBJ2-7	few	13	TGTGCCAGCTCACCCCTCCGGGATTACGAGCAGTACTTC	CASSPLRDYEQYF
TRBV3-1/TRBV3-2	.	TRBJ1-1	.	16	TGTGCCAGCAGCCAAGCGGGGAGCAAAATGAACACTGAAGCTTTCTTT	CASSQAGSKMNTEAFF
TRBV25-1	TRBD1	TRBJ1-2	few	15	TGTGCCAGCAGTGAATGGGGCAGGGGGCAGGGTGGCTACACCTTC	CASSEWGRGQGGYTF
TRBV6-1	.	TRBJ2-5	once	13	TGTGCCAGCAGTGAACTGTTACAAGAGACCCAGTACTTC	CASSELLQETQYF
TRBV6-1	.	TRBJ1-2	.	15	TGTGCCAGCAGTCCCTCCGCCTTAGCTAACTATGGCTACACCTTC	CASSPSALANYGYTF
TRBV7-9	.	TRBJ1-2	.	13	TGTGCCAGCAGCGCAGACCCTTCCGGGGGCTACACCTTC	CASSADPSGGYTF
TRBV5-6	TRBD1	TRBJ1-1	.	14	TGTGCCAGCAGCGTCCCAGGGGGCGTAGGTGAAGCTTTCTTT	CASSVPGGVGEAFF
TRBV19	.	TRBJ1-5	once	15	TGTGCCAGTACCCCGGGGGGGGAGCTAAATCAGCCCCAGCATTTT	CASTPGGELNQPQHF
TRBV7-2	TRBD1	TRBJ1-1	.	14	TGTGCCAGTATCAAGGGGGCGGTTTACGCTGAAGCTTTCTTT	CASIKGAVYAEAFF
TRBV27	.	TRBJ2-2	.	14	TGTGCCAGCAGCCTCCAACAGACCACCGGGGAGCTGTTTTTT	CASSLQQTTGELFF
TRBV2	TRBD1	TRBJ1-3	.	15	TGTGCCAGCAGTGAATCGAGGGGGCAAGGAAACACCATATATTTT	CASSESRGQGNTIYF
TRBV5-1	TRBD2	TRBJ2-1	.	15	TGCGCCAGCAGGGGGGAGGGGAATTCCTACAATGAGCAGTTCTTC	CASRGEGNSYNEQFF
TRBV27	.	TRBJ2-3	once	14	TGTGCCAGCAGTTTTGGTTTGGCCACAGATACGCAGTATTTT	CASSFGLATDTQYF
TRBV27	.	TRBJ1-1	.	11	TGTGCCAGCAGAGCCCTTTCTGAAGCTTTCTTT	CASRALSEAFF
TRBV3-1/TRBV3-2	.	TRBJ1-4	.	16	TGTGCCAGCAGCCAAGCCCTGTCACGGCGGAATGAAAAACTGTTTTTT	CASSQALSRRNEKLFF
TRBV19	TRBD2	TRBJ2-1	few	16	TGTGCCAGTAGTTCAGTTGGGGGGGTTGGCTACAATGAGCAGTTCTTC	CASSSVGGVGYNEQFF
TRBV19	.	TRBJ1-1	.	13	TGTGCCAGTAGTATGCAGGGTACCGCTGAAGCTTTCTTT	CASSMQGTAEAFF
TRBV19	.	TRBJ2-7	.	13	TGTGCCAGTAGTATGAGGTTAGGATACGAGCAGTACTTC	CASSMRLGYEQYF
TRBV6-1	.	TRBJ1-2	once	13	TGTGCCAGCAGTGAAAGCGGTTTCTATGGCTACACCTTC	CASSESGFYGYTF
TRBV2	TRBD1	TRBJ2-7	.	14	TGTGCCAGCGCTGGCGGGGACAGGGTCTACGAGCAGTACTTC	CASAGGDRVYEQYF
TRBV6-5	.	TRBJ1-4	.	14	TGTGCCAGCGAAAGGGGGGGGGCTGGTGAAAAACTGTTTTTT	CASERGGAGEKLFF
TRBV4-1	.	TRBJ2-2	.	16	TGCGCCAGCAGCCAGGGTCGACAGACGAACACCGGGGAGCTGTTTTTT	CASSQGRQTNTGELFF
TRBV7-2	TRBD2	TRBJ2-2	once	19	TGTGCCAGCAGCTTAGCGCTATTTGCGGGGGGGCGTAACACCGGGGAGCTGTTTTTT	CASSLALFAGGRNTGELFF
TRBV5-6	TRBD1	TRBJ1-5	.	14	TGTGCCAGCAGCAGGACAGGGTGGGATCAGCCCCAGCATTTT	CASSRTGWDQPQHF
TRBV19	TRBD1	TRBJ2-1	.	14	TGTGCCAGTAGTACCGGACAGGGAAGGGATGAGCAGTTCTTC	CASSTGQGRDEQFF
TRBV7-3	.	TRBJ2-1	.	19	TGTGCCAGCACCTTAAACCCCCGGGACACACTGCCCGATTACAATGAGCAGTTCTTC	CASTLNPRDTLPDYNEQFF
TRBV6-6	.	TRBJ2-7	.	15	TGTGCCAGCAGTTCCTCTTACAGGTCACCCTACGAGCAGTACTTC	CASSSSYRSPYEQYF
TRBV6-5	TRBD1	TRBJ2-7	.	15	TGTGCCAGCAGTTACTCTGGCAGGGGGTCCTACGAGCAGTACTTC	CASSYSGRGSYEQYF
TRBV11-2	.	TRBJ2-7	.	14	TGTGCCAGCAGCTTAGGTCCAGGAACCTACGAGCAGTACTTC	CASSLGPGTYEQYF
TRBV9	.	TRBJ2-3	once	15	TGTGCCAGCAGCGAATTAGCGGCTAGCACAGATACGCAGTATTTT	CASSELAASTDTQYF
TRBV29-1	TRBD2	TRBJ2-2	.	16	TGCAGCGCCGGGAGGGTGGGACCGCCCAACACCGGGGAGCTGTTTTTT	CSAGRVGPPNTGELFF
TRBV2	.	TRBJ2-3	.	14	TGTGCCAGCAATAACAGGGCAGCCGCAGATACGCAGTATTTT	CASNNRAAADTQYF
TRBV3-1/TRBV3-2	.	TRBJ1-2	few	14	TGTGCCAGCAGCCAAGATCGACGGCAGAGGGGCTACACCTTC	CASSQDRRQRGYTF
TRBV5-1	TRBD1	TRBJ1-3	.	16	TGCGCCAGCAGCTCGCCTCGGGACAGTTCTGGAAACACCATATATTTT	CASSSPRDSSGNTIYF
TRBV5-6	TRBD1	TRBJ2-7	.	15	TGTGCCAGCAGCTACGGGGACAGCGGTTTATACGAGCAGTACTTC	CASSYGDSGLYEQYF
TRBV4-2	TRBD1	TRBJ2-7	once	15	TGTGCCAGCAGCCAAGTAACAGGACAGGGCTACGAGCAGTACTTC	CASSQVTGQGYEQYF
TRBV11-2	TRBD1	TRBJ2-1	.	15	TGTGCCAGCAGCTCGGGACAGGGGATGTACAATGAGCAGTTCTTC	CASSSGQGMYNEQFF